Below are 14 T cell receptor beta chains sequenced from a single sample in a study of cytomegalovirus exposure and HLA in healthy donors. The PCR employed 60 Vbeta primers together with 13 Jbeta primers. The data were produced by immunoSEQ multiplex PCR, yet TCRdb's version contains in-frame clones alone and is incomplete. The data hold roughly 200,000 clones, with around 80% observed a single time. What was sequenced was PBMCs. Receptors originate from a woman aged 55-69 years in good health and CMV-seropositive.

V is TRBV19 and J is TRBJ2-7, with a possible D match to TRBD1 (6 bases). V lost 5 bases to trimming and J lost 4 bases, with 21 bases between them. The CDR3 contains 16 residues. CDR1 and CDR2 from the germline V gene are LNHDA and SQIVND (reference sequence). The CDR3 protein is CASSFSTGTNTYEQYF. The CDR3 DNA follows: TGTGCCAGTAGTTTTTCGACAGGAACGAACACATACGAGCAGTACTTC.

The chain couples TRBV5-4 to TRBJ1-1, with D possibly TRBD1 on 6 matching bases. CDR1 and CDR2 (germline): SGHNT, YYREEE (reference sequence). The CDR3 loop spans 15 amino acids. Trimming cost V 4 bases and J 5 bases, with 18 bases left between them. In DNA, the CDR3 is TGTGCCAGCAGCACCAGACAGGTGGGGTATACTGAAGCTTTCTTT. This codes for CASSTRQVGYTEAFF.

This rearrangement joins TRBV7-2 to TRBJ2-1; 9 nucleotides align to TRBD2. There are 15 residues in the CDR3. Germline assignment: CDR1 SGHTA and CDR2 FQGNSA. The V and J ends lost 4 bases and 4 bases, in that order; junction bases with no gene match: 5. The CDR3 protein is CASSSRGGPYNEQFF. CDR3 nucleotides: TGTGCCAGCAGCTCGCGGGGGGGCCCTTACAATGAGCAGTTCTTC.

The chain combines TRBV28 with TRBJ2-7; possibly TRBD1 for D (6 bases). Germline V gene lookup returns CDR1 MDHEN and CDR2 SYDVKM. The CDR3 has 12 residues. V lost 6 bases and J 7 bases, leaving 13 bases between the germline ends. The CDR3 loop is CASRQGLREQYF. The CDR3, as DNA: TGTGCCAGCAGACAGGGTTTGCGTGAGCAGTACTTC. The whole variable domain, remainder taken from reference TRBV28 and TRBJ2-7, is DVKVTQSSRYLVKRTGEKVFLECVQDMDHENMFWYRQDPGLGLRLIYFSYDVKMKEKGDIPEGYSVSREKKERFSLILESASTNQTSMYLCASRQGLREQYFGPGTRLTVT.

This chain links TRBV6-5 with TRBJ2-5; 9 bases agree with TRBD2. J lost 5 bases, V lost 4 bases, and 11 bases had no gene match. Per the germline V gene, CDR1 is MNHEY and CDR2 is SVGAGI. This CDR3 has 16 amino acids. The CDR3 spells CASSSNSGGRRETQYF. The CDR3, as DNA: TGTGCCAGCAGTTCTAACAGCGGGGGGCGCAGGGAGACCCAGTACTTC.

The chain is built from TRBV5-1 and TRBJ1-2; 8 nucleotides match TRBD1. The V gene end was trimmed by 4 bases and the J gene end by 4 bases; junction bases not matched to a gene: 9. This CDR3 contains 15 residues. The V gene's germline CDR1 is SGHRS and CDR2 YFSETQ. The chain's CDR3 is CASSTPGTGTYGYTF. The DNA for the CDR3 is TGCGCCAGCAGCACGCCCGGGACAGGCACCTATGGCTACACCTTC.

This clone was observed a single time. The CDR3: CASAANELWETQYF. In nucleotides, the CDR3 is TGTGCCAGCGCCGCTAACGAACTCTGGGAGACCCAGTACTTC. V and J are TRBV2 and TRBJ2-5; D remains ambiguous. The germline V gene has CDR1 SNHLY and CDR2 FYNNEI. The CDR3 is 14 amino acids. V lost 8 bases and J lost 5, with 18 bases in between.

The CDR3 spells CASRRITGGLTYEQYF. The CDR3 DNA sequence: TGTGCCAGCAGACGAATCACAGGGGGTCTCACCTACGAGCAGTACTTC. V and J are TRBV11-2 and TRBJ2-7; 8 bases are shared with TRBD1. Germline V gives CDR1 SGHAT, CDR2 FQNNGV. The CDR3 length is 16 residues. Trimming took 6 bases from V and 2 from J; bases not matched to a gene: 12.

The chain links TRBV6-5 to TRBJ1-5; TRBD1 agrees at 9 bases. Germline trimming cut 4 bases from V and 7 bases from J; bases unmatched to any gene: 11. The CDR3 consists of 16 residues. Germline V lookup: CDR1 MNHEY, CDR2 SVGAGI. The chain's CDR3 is CASSSRQGEVRQPQHF. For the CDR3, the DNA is TGTGCCAGCAGTTCAAGACAGGGGGAGGTAAGGCAGCCCCAGCATTTT.

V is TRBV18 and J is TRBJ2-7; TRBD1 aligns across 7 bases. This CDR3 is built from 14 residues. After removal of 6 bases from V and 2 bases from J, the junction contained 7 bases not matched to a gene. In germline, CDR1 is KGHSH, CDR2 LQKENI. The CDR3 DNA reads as TGTGCCAGCTCGAACCAAGGACAGGCCTACGAGCAGTACTTC. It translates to CASSNQGQAYEQYF.

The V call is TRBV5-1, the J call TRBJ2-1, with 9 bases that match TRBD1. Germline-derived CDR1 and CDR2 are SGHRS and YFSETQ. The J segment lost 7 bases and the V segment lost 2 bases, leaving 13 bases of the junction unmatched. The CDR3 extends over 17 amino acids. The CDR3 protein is CASSFTPTGQGINEQFF. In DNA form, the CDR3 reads TGCGCCAGCAGCTTTACCCCAACGGGACAGGGCATAAATGAGCAGTTCTTC.

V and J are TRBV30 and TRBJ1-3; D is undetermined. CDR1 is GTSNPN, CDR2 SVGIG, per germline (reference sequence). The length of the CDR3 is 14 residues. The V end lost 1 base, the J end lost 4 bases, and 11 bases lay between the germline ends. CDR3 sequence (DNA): TGTGCCTGGAGTGGACTCCAACGGGGAAACACCATATATTTT. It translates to CAWSGLQRGNTIYF.

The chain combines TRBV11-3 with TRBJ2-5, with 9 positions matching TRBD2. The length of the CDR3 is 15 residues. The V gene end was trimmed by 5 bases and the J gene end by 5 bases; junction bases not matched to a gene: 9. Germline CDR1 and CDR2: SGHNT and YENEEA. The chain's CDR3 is CASSLLAGRGETQYF. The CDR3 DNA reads TGTGCCAGCAGCCTCCTAGCGGGGAGGGGGGAGACCCAGTACTTC.

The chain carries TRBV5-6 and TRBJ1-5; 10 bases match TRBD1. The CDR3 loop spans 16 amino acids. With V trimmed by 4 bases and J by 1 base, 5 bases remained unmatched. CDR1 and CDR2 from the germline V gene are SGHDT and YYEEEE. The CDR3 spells CASSRRQGASNQPQHF. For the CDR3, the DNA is TGTGCCAGCAGCCGACGACAGGGGGCGAGCAATCAGCCCCAGCATTTT.